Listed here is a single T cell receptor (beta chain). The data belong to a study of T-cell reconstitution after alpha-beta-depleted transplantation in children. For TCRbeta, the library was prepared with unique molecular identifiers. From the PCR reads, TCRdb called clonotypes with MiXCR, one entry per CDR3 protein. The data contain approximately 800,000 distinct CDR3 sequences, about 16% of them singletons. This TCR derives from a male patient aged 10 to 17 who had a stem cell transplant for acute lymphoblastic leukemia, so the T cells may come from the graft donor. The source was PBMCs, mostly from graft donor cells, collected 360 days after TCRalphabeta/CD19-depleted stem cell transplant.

In DNA form, the CDR3 reads TGTGCCAGCAGGGACAGGGCCGGCTCTGGGGCCAACGTCCTGACTTTC. Translated: CASRDRAGSGANVLTF. The chain links TRBV12-3 or TRBV12-4 to TRBJ2-6, with TRBD1 matching over 8 bases. CDR3 size: 16 residues. J was trimmed by 0 bases and V by 6 bases; bases with no gene match: 4.